The 2 T cell receptor beta chains below all came from one sample that was sequenced in a study of OX40 agonist ivuxolimab in advanced cancers. The protocol was immunoSEQ multiplex PCR, while the TCRdb copy is restricted to in-frame clones and leaves out a portion. Here the sample spans about 19,000 clones, over 80% being singletons. The specimen comprised CD4+ or CD8+ T cells sorted from blood, sampled in a trial of the OX40 agonist ivuxolimab. The receptor source for this set is an adult with an advanced solid tumor such as melanoma, head and neck, liver or kidney cancer.

This clone turned up a few times. The CDR3 is CASSRLPPDEQFF. In nucleotides, the CDR3 is TGCGCCAGCAGTCGACTGCCCCCCGATGAGCAGTTCTTC. V gene TRBV10-1 combines with J gene TRBJ2-1; D not certain. Between the trimmed V and J ends, which lost 5 bases and 8 bases, there was a span of 13 bases. Germline V gives CDR1 WNHNN, CDR2 SYGVQD (reference sequence). The CDR3 is 13 residues long.

The chain employs TRBV27 and TRBJ2-7, with 8 bases matching TRBD1. The CDR3 runs 14 residues. Germline assignment: CDR1 MNHEY and CDR2 SMNVEV (reference sequence). Unmatched junction bases numbered 3, after V lost 3 bases and J lost 2 bases. CDR3 sequence (DNA): TGTGCCAGCAGTTTGCGGACAGGGCCCTACGAGCAGTACTTC. The encoded protein is CASSLRTGPYEQYF.